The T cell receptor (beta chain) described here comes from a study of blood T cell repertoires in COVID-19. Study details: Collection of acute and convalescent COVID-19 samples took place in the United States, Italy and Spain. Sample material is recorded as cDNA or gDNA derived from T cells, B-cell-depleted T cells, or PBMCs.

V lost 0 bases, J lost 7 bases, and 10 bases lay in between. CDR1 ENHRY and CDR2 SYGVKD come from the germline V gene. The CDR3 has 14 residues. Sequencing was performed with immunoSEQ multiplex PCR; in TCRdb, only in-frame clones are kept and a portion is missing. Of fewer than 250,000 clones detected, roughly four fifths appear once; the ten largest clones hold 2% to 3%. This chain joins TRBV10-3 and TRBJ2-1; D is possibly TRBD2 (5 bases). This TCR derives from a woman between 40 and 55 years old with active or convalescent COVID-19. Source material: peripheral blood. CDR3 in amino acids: CAISESQRENEQFF. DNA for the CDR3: TGTGCCATCAGTGAGTCTCAGAGGGAGAATGAGCAGTTCTTC.